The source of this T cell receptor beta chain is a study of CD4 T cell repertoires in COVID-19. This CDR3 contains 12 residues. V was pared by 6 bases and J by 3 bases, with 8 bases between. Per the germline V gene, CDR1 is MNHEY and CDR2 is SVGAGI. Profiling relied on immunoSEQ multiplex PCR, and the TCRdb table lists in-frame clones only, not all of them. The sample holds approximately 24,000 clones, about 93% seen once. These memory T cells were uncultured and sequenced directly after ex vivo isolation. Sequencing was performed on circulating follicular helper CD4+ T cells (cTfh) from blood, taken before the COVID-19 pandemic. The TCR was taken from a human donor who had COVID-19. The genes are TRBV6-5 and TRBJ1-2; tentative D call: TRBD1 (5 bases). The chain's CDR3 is CASRDSYYGYTF. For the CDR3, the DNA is TGTGCCAGCAGAGACAGCTACTATGGCTACACCTTC.